The clone carrying this TCR beta chain was counted only a few times. This sample was included in a study of T-cell reconstitution after alpha-beta-depleted transplantation in children. The CDR3 extends over 16 amino acids. After removal of 4 bases from V and 3 bases from J, the junction contained 12 bases not matched to a gene. Looked up from germline, CDR1 is MNHEY and CDR2 is SVGAGI. It was with unique molecular identifiers that the TCRbeta library was prepared. MiXCR, applied by TCRdb to the PCR reads, yields one record per CDR3 protein. The sample yields around 670,000 distinct CDR3 sequences, about 12% seen once.

The starting material was PBMCs, obtained before TCRalphabeta/CD19-depleted stem cell transplant. The genes are TRBV6-5 and TRBJ2-7; 7 bases fit TRBD2. The receptor was isolated from a girl aged 2 to 9 with congenital amegakaryocytic thrombocytopenia, due to receive a stem cell transplant. As DNA, the CDR3 is TGTGCCAGCAGTTTTGCTTGGGGGGGACGATTCTACGAGCAGTACTTC. Encoded protein: CASSFAWGGRFYEQYF.